Listed below are T cell receptor beta chains from one sample, sequenced in a study of cytomegalovirus exposure and HLA in healthy donors. Data came from immunoSEQ multiplex PCR; TCRdb stores just in-frame clones and leaves some out. The table records over 150,000 clones, roughly 91% of them present only once. The sequencing input was PBMCs. The source is a woman between 18 and 30 years old in good health and CMV-seropositive. Both conserved end residues are part of each CDR3. A D gene is named only where the DNA matches it firmly. Only part of the rows carry a size: once, few, many, or a class if the clone is expanded.

TRBJ1-5 | - | TRBV29-1 | - | CSVVDSDSNQPQHF | TGCAGCGTTGTGGACAGTGATAGCAATCAGCCCCAGCATTTT
TRBJ2-5 | - | TRBV11-3 | - | CASSLDSHGETQYF | TGTGCCAGCAGCTTAGACAGTCACGGGGAGACCCAGTACTTC
TRBJ2-7 | - | TRBV7-2 | TRBD1 | CASSLMRSGQGSDEQYF | TGTGCCAGCAGCTTAATGAGGTCGGGACAGGGCTCCGACGAGCAGTACTTC
TRBJ1-1 | - | TRBV2 | - | CASSRRENTEAFF | TGTGCCAGCAGTAGACGGGAGAACACTGAAGCTTTCTTT
TRBJ2-5 | - | TRBV5-8 | - | CASSLALAGRETQYF | TGTGCCAGCAGCTTGGCCCTGGCGGGAAGGGAGACCCAGTACTTC
TRBJ2-1 | - | TRBV15 | - | CATSRLENEQFF | TGTGCCACCAGCCGACTAGAGAATGAGCAGTTCTTC
TRBJ2-2 | - | TRBV5-4 | - | CASNTGRNTGELFF | TGTGCCAGCAACACAGGGAGGAACACCGGGGAGCTGTTTTTT
TRBJ1-2 | - | TRBV6-5 | - | CASSVAGSGYGYTF | TGTGCCAGCAGTGTAGCAGGGTCGGGCTATGGCTACACCTTC
TRBJ1-4 | - | TRBV15 | TRBD1 | CATSRGGDRVNEKLFF | TGTGCCACCAGCAGAGGCGGGGACAGGGTCAATGAAAAACTGTTTTTT
TRBJ1-1 | once | TRBV29-1 | - | CSVAPMAENTEAFF | TGCAGCGTTGCCCCAATGGCGGAGAACACTGAAGCTTTCTTT
TRBJ1-2 | - | TRBV28 | - | CASSYGGINYGYTF | TGTGCCAGCAGTTATGGAGGGATTAACTATGGCTACACCTTC
TRBJ2-7 | - | TRBV27 | TRBD2 | CASRPSGSSYEQYF | TGTGCCAGCAGACCTAGCGGGAGCTCCTACGAGCAGTACTTC
TRBJ1-2 | - | TRBV19 | - | CASSIYSSNYGYTF | TGTGCCAGTAGTATCTATTCCTCTAACTATGGCTACACCTTC
TRBJ2-1 | - | TRBV11-2 | TRBD1 | CASSSQGAGGNEQFF | TGTGCCAGCAGCTCCCAGGGGGCAGGTGGCAATGAGCAGTTCTTC
TRBJ2-5 | - | TRBV4-1 | TRBD2 | CASSQASGRGETQYF | TGCGCCAGCAGCCAAGCTAGCGGGAGAGGAGAGACCCAGTACTTC
TRBJ2-7 | - | TRBV15 | - | CATSRGMEGSDEQYF | TGTGCCACCAGCAGAGGAATGGAGGGATCGGACGAGCAGTACTTC
TRBJ1-1 | - | TRBV5-1 | TRBD1 | CASSSAPSGGHTEAFF | TGCGCCAGCAGCTCAGCCCCATCAGGGGGCCACACTGAAGCTTTCTTT
TRBJ1-2 | once | TRBV2 | - | CASEADRGYGYTF | TGTGCCAGCGAGGCAGACCGCGGCTATGGCTACACCTTC
TRBJ2-3 | - | TRBV7-2 | - | CASSLSSDTDTQYF | TGTGCCAGCAGCTTAAGTAGCGACACAGATACGCAGTATTTT